This T cell receptor beta chain is from a study of blood T cell repertoires in COVID-19. For the study at large: Sources were T cells, B-cell-depleted T cells, or PBMCs; the material itself was cDNA or gDNA.

Sequenced by immunoSEQ multiplex PCR; TCRdb stores in-frame clones only, minus some. The sample consists of approximately 230,000 clones, around 90% of them appearing once. This clone was picked up one time. V gave up 3 bases and J gave up 0 bases; unmatched junction bases: 1. Germline V gives CDR1 SQVTM, CDR2 ANQGSEA. The CDR3 is 13 residues long. The V gene is TRBV29-1, the J gene TRBJ1-2; 7 nucleotides line up with TRBD1. This clonotype was sampled from a man aged 18 to 29 with active or convalescent COVID-19. The sequencing input was peripheral blood. This chain's CDR3 is CSVEGQTNYGYTF. The CDR3 DNA is TGCAGCGTTGAGGGACAGACTAACTATGGCTACACCTTC.